Below are 30 T cell receptor beta chains sequenced from a single sample in a study of T cells after yellow fever vaccination. TCRdb re-called the 5' RACE reads with MiXCR, one entry per CDR3 protein. The sample consists of some 300,000 distinct CDR3 sequences, roughly 3.5% of them appearing once. The sample was PBMCs, taken on the day of the yellow fever booster vaccination. Receptors originate from a man younger than 35 who received the YFV17D yellow fever vaccine.

This clonotype was recorded a few times. The J gene is TRBJ2-2, the V gene TRBV4-3; D remains ambiguous. Germline CDR1 reads LGHNA; CDR2 reads YSLEER. V lost 3 bases and J lost 2, with 22 bases in between. This CDR3 comprises 19 residues. CDR3 sequence (DNA): TGCGCCAGCAGCCAGGACGAGGCCCACCCGCCCCTCAACACCGGGGAGCTGTTTTTT. It specifies CASSQDEAHPPLNTGELFF.

The chain is built from TRBV29-1 and TRBJ2-7; D is possibly TRBD1 or TRBD2 (5 bases each). The germline V and J ends were trimmed by 6 bases and 5 bases, with 8 bases remaining between them. Germline V gene lookup returns CDR1 SQVTM and CDR2 ANQGSEA. The CDR3 extends over 10 amino acids. CDR3 sequence (DNA): TGCAGCGTGGGGGTACACGAGCAGTACTTC. This gives the protein CSVGVHEQYF.

This clonotype was found many times. The chain uses TRBV7-9 and TRBJ2-5; 8 bases agree with TRBD2. Losses at the gene ends were 6 bases for V and 2 bases for J; bases not matched to a gene: 5. CDR3 length: 14 residues. Germline CDR1 and CDR2: SEHNR and FQNEAQ (reference sequence). For the CDR3, the DNA is TGTGCCAGCAGTACTCCGGGAGGGCAAGAGACCCAGTACTTC. This translates into CASSTPGGQETQYF.

J is TRBJ2-1 and V is TRBV20-1; 7 bases agree with TRBD2. This CDR3 is built from 15 residues. Germline trimming cut 6 bases from V and 5 bases from J; bases unmatched to any gene: 13. CDR1 is DFQATT, CDR2 SNEGSKA, per germline (reference sequence). The CDR3 DNA reads as TGCAGTGCAACGCGTCCCAGCGGGGCGAACAATGAGCAGTTCTTC. Translating it yields CSATRPSGANNEQFF.

V usage is TRBV7-2 and J usage is TRBJ2-1; 9 bases line up with TRBD2. CDR1 SGHTA and CDR2 FQGNSA come from the germline V gene. The CDR3 length is 16 residues. The V gene end was trimmed by 2 bases and the J gene end by 12 bases; junction bases not matched to a gene: 14. The CDR3 DNA reads as TGTGCCAGCAGCTTAAGTGGATTCGCGGGGGGGCAGGGGCAGTTCTTC. Translated, it gives CASSLSGFAGGQGQFF.

This clonotype was seen at least ten times. The chain carries TRBV4-3 and TRBJ1-1; D is ambiguous. CDR3 length equals 13 residues. V was trimmed by 3 bases and J by 11 bases, leaving 16 bases between them. Per germline, CDR1 LGHNA and CDR2 YSLEER. CDR3 loop: CASSHPDRGSAFF. The CDR3 DNA follows: TGCGCCAGCAGCCACCCGGACCGGGGATCTGCTTTCTTT.

The chain recombines TRBV27 with TRBJ1-2; D is possibly TRBD1 (5 bases). The CDR3 contains 12 residues. V was pared by 7 bases and J by 4 bases, with 10 bases between. Per germline, CDR1 MNHEY and CDR2 SMNVEV (reference sequence). The CDR3 DNA is TGTGCCAGCATGCGGGGGATCTATGGCTACACCTTC. This sequence encodes CASMRGIYGYTF.

V and J are TRBV25-1 and TRBJ1-4; maybe TRBD1 (5 bases). The V gene's germline CDR1 is MGHDK and CDR2 SYGVNS. The CDR3 contains 15 residues. The V end lost 1 base, the J end lost 7 bases, and 13 bases lay between the germline ends. The CDR3 DNA follows: TGTGCCAGCAGTGAATTGGGACGGGCAGCTGAAAAACTGTTTTTT. This gives the protein CASSELGRAAEKLFF. Full variable domain (rest looked up from reference TRBV25-1 and TRBJ1-4): EADIYQTPRYLVIGTGKKITLECSQTMGHDKMYWYQQDPGMELHLIHYSYGVNSTEKGDLSSESTVSRIRTEHFPLTLESARPSHTSQYLCASSELGRAAEKLFFGSGTQLSVL.

This clonotype was seen repeatedly, ten times or more. This chain connects TRBV6-5 to TRBJ2-5; 9 bases are shared with TRBD2. This CDR3 region has 16 residues. Germline CDR1 reads MNHEY; CDR2 reads SVGAGI. V shed 7 bases and J 4 bases; nucleotides not matched to a gene: 13. The CDR3 reads CASIPSGAGGRETQYF. CDR3 nucleotides: TGTGCCAGCATCCCTAGCGGGGCAGGGGGGCGAGAGACCCAGTACTTC.

This clonotype appeared many times. The chain recombines TRBV20-1 with TRBJ2-1, with D uncertain. V shed 6 bases and J shed 0 bases, with 3 bases lying between them. The CDR3 covers 11 residues. Germline-derived CDR1 and CDR2 are DFQATT and SNEGSKA (reference sequence). In DNA form, the CDR3 reads TGCAGTGCAAGCTCCTACAATGAGCAGTTCTTC. It encodes CSASSYNEQFF.

In its sample, this clonotype was seen a few times. The chain joins TRBV21-1 to TRBJ2-1; no DNA check was done on the table's D call, TRBD1. TRBV21-1 constitutes a pseudogene. The CDR3 length is 16 residues. CDR3: CASRRTGSSSYNEQFF. The CDR3 bases are TGTGCCAGCAGAAGGACAGGGTCTAGCTCCTACAATGAGCAGTTCTTC.

The chain is built from TRBV6-6 and TRBJ2-3, with D hard to call. The CDR3 extends over 13 amino acids. Deletions cut 6 bases from V and 2 bases from J, with 9 bases between. Germline V gene lookup returns CDR1 MNHNY and CDR2 SVGAGI (reference sequence). The DNA for the CDR3 is TGTGCCAGCAGCCTTGGTTACACAGATACGCAGTATTTT. The encoded protein is CASSLGYTDTQYF.

This clonotype occurred many times. The rearrangement uses TRBV4-1 and TRBJ2-1; TRBD1 matches 7 bases. CDR3 length equals 15 residues. With V trimmed by 1 base and J by 8 bases, 8 bases remained unmatched. From germline, CDR1 is MGHRA and CDR2 YSYEKL. CDR3 sequence: CASSQVKGAVDEQFF. The CDR3 nucleotides read TGCGCCAGCAGCCAAGTTAAGGGGGCGGTCGATGAGCAGTTCTTC.

CDR3 in amino acids: CASSQGPRVGAETQYF. CDR3 nucleotide sequence: TGCGCCAGCAGCCAAGGTCCCAGGGTGGGCGCGGAGACCCAGTACTTC. J is TRBJ2-5 and V is TRBV4-1; tentative D call: TRBD1 (5 bases). Germline V gene lookup returns CDR1 MGHRA and CDR2 YSYEKL. The CDR3 covers 16 residues. Trimming removed 1 base at V and 5 bases at J, with 17 bases between.

There are many counts of this clonotype. This rearrangement joins TRBV18 to TRBJ2-5; 12 bases are a match to TRBD2. The V and J ends lost 3 bases and 0 bases, in that order; junction bases with no gene match: 2. The CDR3 extends over 16 amino acids. CDR1 and CDR2 (germline): KGHSH, LQKENI. The CDR3 nucleotides are TGTGCCAGCTCACCCGGACTAGCGGGGAACCAAGAGACCCAGTACTTC. Translated: CASSPGLAGNQETQYF.

The rearrangement links TRBV19 to TRBJ2-1; D gene uncertain. This CDR3 has 14 amino acids. CDR1 is LNHDA and CDR2 is SQIVND in the germline V gene (reference sequence). V shed 4 bases and J shed 4 bases, with 11 bases lying between them. The CDR3 loop reads CASSKVLRYNEQFF. CDR3 nucleotide sequence: TGTGCCAGTAGTAAAGTGTTGCGTTACAATGAGCAGTTCTTC.

This clonotype has just a few counts. The rearrangement joins TRBV11-2 to TRBJ2-7; possibly TRBD1 or TRBD2 for D (5 bases each). The CDR3 extends over 13 amino acids. Germline V gene lookup returns CDR1 SGHAT and CDR2 FQNNGV. V gave up 5 bases and J gave up 6 bases, with 14 bases separating them. The CDR3 region has the DNA TGTGCCAGCAGCCCCCGGGGACGAGGCGAGCAGTACTTC. Encoded protein: CASSPRGRGEQYF.

In this sample, this clonotype turned up many times. The chain employs TRBV6-2 or TRBV6-3 and TRBJ2-7; D may be TRBD1 (5 bases). From germline, CDR1 is MNHEY and CDR2 SVGEGT. The V gene lost 2 bases and the J gene lost 4 bases, with 9 bases spanning the gap. The CDR3 loop spans 13 amino acids. Written as DNA, the CDR3 is TGTGCCAGCAGTTACGGGGCAGATTACGAGCAGTACTTC. Amino acids: CASSYGADYEQYF.

This clonotype was observed a handful of times. The CDR3 loop is CASSGTGGETQYF. The CDR3, as DNA: TGCGCCAGCAGCGGAACAGGGGGGGAGACCCAGTACTTC. The chain has TRBV5-1 and TRBJ2-5; 8 bases are shared with TRBD1. The V and J ends lost 4 bases and 5 bases, in that order; junction bases with no gene match: 4. This CDR3 is 13 amino acids long. The germline V gene encodes CDR1 SGHRS and CDR2 YFSETQ. The full variable domain, completed using reference TRBV5-1 and TRBJ2-5, is KAGVTQTPRYLIKTRGQQVTLSCSPISGHRSVSWYQQTPGQGLQFLFEYFSETQRNKGNFPGRFSGRQFSNSRSEMNVSTLELGDSALYLCASSGTGGETQYFGPGTRLLVL.

In this sample, this clonotype turned up a few times. The chain carries TRBV6-5 and TRBJ2-7; D gene uncertain. Trimming shortened V by 5 bases and J by 6 bases, and 8 bases separated the two germline ends. Per germline, CDR1 MNHEY and CDR2 SVGAGI. There are 11 residues in the CDR3. The CDR3 here is CASSTQFEQYF. DNA of the CDR3: TGTGCCAGCAGTACCCAGTTCGAGCAGTACTTC.

This clonotype has ten or more counts. The V and J genes are TRBV7-6 and TRBJ2-3, with D possibly TRBD1 on 5 matching bases. Between the trimmed V and J ends, which lost 4 bases and 7 bases, there was a span of 12 bases. Germline V gene sequence: CDR1 SGHVS, CDR2 FNYEAQ. This CDR3 has 13 residues. In DNA form, the CDR3 reads TGTGCCAGCAGCTCCCGACAGTTCAATACGCAGTATTTT. It specifies CASSSRQFNTQYF.

The chain is built from TRBV12-3 or TRBV12-4 and TRBJ1-2; D gene uncertain. This CDR3 has 16 amino acids. The V and J ends lost 5 bases and 3 bases respectively, with 19 bases between them. CDR3 protein: CASSPLGPRPDYGYTF. As DNA, the CDR3 is TGTGCCAGCAGTCCCTTAGGACCTCGCCCCGACTATGGCTACACCTTC.

CDR3 in amino acids: CASTPVSNTGELFF. Written as DNA, the CDR3 is TGTGCCAGCACCCCCGTCTCGAACACCGGGGAGCTGTTTTTT. The genes are TRBV12-3 or TRBV12-4 and TRBJ2-2; D gene ambiguous. The CDR3 is 14 amino acids. Trimming shortened V by 7 bases and J by 0 bases, and 9 bases separated the two germline ends.

This clonotype was detected ten times or more. The chain is built from TRBV5-1 and TRBJ1-4; 7 bases are a match to TRBD1. Trimming removed 4 bases from V and 5 bases from J; junction bases left unmatched: 5. The CDR3 length is 14 residues. Germline CDR1 is SGHRS and CDR2 is YFSETQ. DNA for the CDR3: TGCGCCAGCAGCCGGGACAGACTAAATGAAAAACTGTTTTTT. Protein sequence: CASSRDRLNEKLFF. Variable domain in full (rest from reference TRBV5-1 and TRBJ1-4): KAGVTQTPRYLIKTRGQQVTLSCSPISGHRSVSWYQQTPGQGLQFLFEYFSETQRNKGNFPGRFSGRQFSNSRSEMNVSTLELGDSALYLCASSRDRLNEKLFFGSGTQLSVL.

This clonotype appeared many times. V and J are TRBV6-2 or TRBV6-3 and TRBJ2-7; 9 bases fit TRBD2. Germline V CDR1 and CDR2: MNHEY, SVGEGT. The CDR3 has 14 amino acids. Trimming cost V 4 bases and J 6 bases; bases outside gene matches: 7. The CDR3 DNA sequence: TGTGCCAGCAGTTCCCTAGCGGGGTTTCGCGAGCAGTACGTC. It is translated as CASSSLAGFREQYV.

This clonotype was seen many times. The chain carries TRBV28 and TRBJ2-7, with unresolved D. Trimming removed 5 bases from V and 2 bases from J, with 10 bases in between. The CDR3 has 13 amino acids. Germline-derived CDR1 and CDR2 are MDHEN and SYDVKM. The CDR3 DNA reads TGTGCCAGCAGTCCGCACCGGGCCTACGAGCAGTACGTC. Protein sequence: CASSPHRAYEQYV.

This clonotype was counted between two and nine times. The genes are TRBV5-1 and TRBJ2-1, with TRBD1 matching over 7 bases. This CDR3 comprises 15 residues. V gave up 4 bases and J gave up 4 bases; unmatched junction bases: 8. Germline V gene lookup returns CDR1 SGHRS and CDR2 YFSETQ. The CDR3 region has the DNA TGCGCCAGCAGCCCTGGACAGGACCTTTACAATGAGCAGTTCTTC. This sequence encodes CASSPGQDLYNEQFF.

This clonotype was seen a few times. The chain couples TRBV7-2 to TRBJ1-2; weak D call: TRBD1 (6 bases). V was pared by 5 bases and J by 5 bases, with 24 bases between. The CDR3 contains 17 residues. Germline V gene lookup returns CDR1 SGHTA and CDR2 FQGNSA. The CDR3 reads CASSPYGGSIGRYGYTF. The CDR3 DNA reads TGTGCCAGCAGCCCGTACGGGGGCTCCATTGGTCGGTATGGCTACACCTTC.

The chain carries TRBV12-5 and TRBJ2-2; D unclear. V dropped 1 base and J dropped 4 bases, with 10 bases sitting between them. Germline CDR1 reads LGHNT; CDR2 reads FRNRAP. There are 15 residues in the CDR3. CDR3 sequence reads: CASGLDGDLTGELFF. As DNA, the CDR3 is TGTGCTAGTGGTTTGGACGGAGACCTCACCGGGGAGCTGTTTTTT.

This clonotype was counted ten times or more. The V and J genes are TRBV7-9 and TRBJ1-1; perhaps TRBD1 as D (5 bases). The CDR3 is made up of 16 amino acids. V shed 1 base and J shed 1 base, with 13 bases lying between them. Germline V gives CDR1 SEHNR, CDR2 FQNEAQ (reference sequence). CDR3 in amino acids: CASSLGPGSGNTEAFF. CDR3 bases: TGTGCCAGCAGCTTAGGACCAGGGTCGGGGAACACTGAAGCTTTCTTT.